Listed below are T cell receptor beta chains from one sample, sequenced in a study of identical twins. TCRdb re-called the 5' RACE reads through MiXCR, storing one row per CDR3 protein. The repertoire holds about 520,000 distinct CDR3 sequences, with approximately 22% as singletons. This sample also appeared in a second study, on T cells expressing NK-cell markers.

Source material: CD4+ T cells sorted from blood. Receptor source: a woman between 18 and 29 years old in good health. CDR3s include the opening cysteine and the closing phenylalanine or tryptophan. D genes are given only for firm matches. Clone size appears in some rows only: once, few, many, or a class for an expanded clone.

D gene: NA
J gene: TRBJ2-1
V gene: TRBV5-1
clone size: NA
CDR3 protein: CASSLGGRIINEQFF
CDR3 DNA: TGCGCCAGCAGCCTCGGTGGGCGGATTATAAATGAGCAGTTCTTC

D gene: TRBD1
J gene: TRBJ2-7
V gene: TRBV20-1
clone size: NA
CDR3 protein: CSARDEEPGQGADEQYF
CDR3 DNA: TGCAGTGCTAGAGATGAGGAACCGGGACAGGGGGCGGACGAGCAGTACTTC

D gene: TRBD1
J gene: TRBJ1-5
V gene: TRBV15
clone size: NA
CDR3 protein: CATSTRTGNQPQHF
CDR3 DNA: TGTGCCACCAGCACCCGGACAGGGAATCAGCCCCAGCATTTT

D gene: NA
J gene: TRBJ2-3
V gene: TRBV10-3
clone size: many
CDR3 protein: CAISEGADTQYF
CDR3 DNA: TGTGCCATCAGTGAGGGTGCAGATACGCAGTATTTT

D gene: NA
J gene: TRBJ2-1
V gene: TRBV12-3/TRBV12-4
clone size: many
CDR3 protein: CASSSYDKTYNEQFF
CDR3 DNA: TGTGCCAGCAGTTCGTACGACAAAACCTACAATGAGCAGTTCTTC

D gene: NA
J gene: TRBJ1-1
V gene: TRBV5-1
clone size: many
CDR3 protein: CASSLAPDTEAFF
CDR3 DNA: TGCGCCAGCAGCTTGGCGCCAGACACTGAAGCTTTCTTT

D gene: NA
J gene: TRBJ1-1
V gene: TRBV9
clone size: few
CDR3 protein: CASSVGHGKANTEAFF
CDR3 DNA: TGTGCCAGCAGCGTCGGCCACGGAAAGGCAAACACTGAAGCTTTCTTT

D gene: TRBD1
J gene: TRBJ2-2
V gene: TRBV6-4
clone size: NA
CDR3 protein: CASSGTGTGELFF
CDR3 DNA: TGTGCCAGCAGTGGGACAGGGACCGGGGAGCTGTTTTTT

D gene: NA
J gene: TRBJ2-7
V gene: TRBV10-3
clone size: few
CDR3 protein: CAISDRGEEQYF
CDR3 DNA: TGTGCCATCAGTGACAGGGGAGAGGAGCAGTACTTC

D gene: NA
J gene: TRBJ1-1
V gene: TRBV5-5
clone size: few
CDR3 protein: CASSYSSGDTEAFF
CDR3 DNA: TGTGCCAGCAGCTATTCCTCCGGGGACACTGAAGCTTTCTTT

D gene: TRBD1
J gene: TRBJ1-6
V gene: TRBV29-1
clone size: many
CDR3 protein: CSVRQGLNSPLHF
CDR3 DNA: TGCAGTGTGCGACAGGGTCTTAATTCACCCCTCCACTTT

D gene: TRBD2
J gene: TRBJ2-1
V gene: TRBV2
clone size: NA
CDR3 protein: CASAGVGTSGGSEQFF
CDR3 DNA: TGTGCCAGTGCTGGAGTTGGGACTAGCGGGGGCAGTGAGCAGTTCTTC

D gene: NA
J gene: TRBJ1-1
V gene: TRBV5-6
clone size: NA
CDR3 protein: CASSFPTGGDEAFF
CDR3 DNA: TGTGCCAGCAGCTTTCCGACAGGCGGAGATGAAGCTTTCTTT

D gene: TRBD1
J gene: TRBJ2-2
V gene: TRBV5-1
clone size: many
CDR3 protein: CASSPRTGGTGELFF
CDR3 DNA: TGCGCCAGCAGCCCCCGGACAGGGGGAACCGGGGAGCTGTTTTTT

D gene: NA
J gene: TRBJ1-1
V gene: TRBV7-2
clone size: NA
CDR3 protein: CASSREAPTEAFF
CDR3 DNA: TGTGCCAGCAGTCGAGAGGCCCCCACTGAAGCTTTCTTT

D gene: NA
J gene: TRBJ2-7
V gene: TRBV7-9
clone size: few
CDR3 protein: CASSPSAAVPREQYF
CDR3 DNA: TGTGCCAGCAGCCCCTCGGCAGCCGTTCCGAGGGAGCAGTACTTC

D gene: NA
J gene: TRBJ2-2
V gene: TRBV20-1
clone size: NA
CDR3 protein: CSAFRTDEKNTGELFF
CDR3 DNA: TGCAGTGCGTTTCGGACAGACGAAAAGAACACCGGGGAGCTGTTTTTT

D gene: NA
J gene: TRBJ2-1
V gene: TRBV12-3/TRBV12-4
clone size: many
CDR3 protein: CASSLKLAYNEQFF
CDR3 DNA: TGTGCCAGCAGTTTGAAGTTAGCTTACAATGAGCAGTTCTTC

D gene: NA
J gene: TRBJ1-2
V gene: TRBV2
clone size: many
CDR3 protein: CASSDRFYDGYTF
CDR3 DNA: TGTGCCAGCAGTGATCGGTTTTATGATGGCTACACCTTC

D gene: NA
J gene: TRBJ2-1
V gene: TRBV7-2
clone size: NA
CDR3 protein: CASSPGMGRYNEQFF
CDR3 DNA: TGTGCCAGCAGCCCAGGGATGGGAAGGTACAATGAGCAGTTCTTC

D gene: NA
J gene: TRBJ1-5
V gene: TRBV7-9
clone size: many
CDR3 protein: CASSGWGDNQPQHF
CDR3 DNA: TGTGCCAGCAGCGGATGGGGTGACAATCAGCCCCAGCATTTT

D gene: TRBD1
J gene: TRBJ2-5
V gene: TRBV7-2
clone size: few
CDR3 protein: CASSLGQGAWETQYF
CDR3 DNA: TGTGCCAGCAGCTTAGGCCAGGGGGCTTGGGAGACCCAGTACTTC

D gene: NA
J gene: TRBJ2-3
V gene: TRBV12-3/TRBV12-4
clone size: few
CDR3 protein: CASTYSVSRADTQYF
CDR3 DNA: TGTGCCAGCACCTATAGCGTGAGTAGGGCAGATACGCAGTATTTT

D gene: NA
J gene: TRBJ2-5
V gene: TRBV20-1
clone size: few
CDR3 protein: CSARRSGSSAQYF
CDR3 DNA: TGCAGTGCTAGGCGCAGCGGGTCGTCGGCCCAGTACTTC

D gene: TRBD1
J gene: TRBJ2-7
V gene: TRBV5-1
clone size: few
CDR3 protein: CASSLLFGTGGRGEQYF
CDR3 DNA: TGCGCCAGCAGCTTGTTGTTCGGGACAGGGGGCCGGGGCGAGCAGTACTTC

D gene: NA
J gene: TRBJ2-1
V gene: TRBV6-2/TRBV6-3
clone size: NA
CDR3 protein: CASSKGSGSWGNEQFF
CDR3 DNA: TGTGCCAGCAGCAAGGGTAGCGGATCCTGGGGGAATGAGCAGTTCTTC

D gene: NA
J gene: TRBJ1-5
V gene: TRBV27
clone size: NA
CDR3 protein: CASSPPGRGQPQHF
CDR3 DNA: TGTGCCAGCAGTCCCCCCGGCAGGGGTCAGCCCCAGCATTTT

D gene: TRBD2
J gene: TRBJ2-7
V gene: TRBV20-1
clone size: NA
CDR3 protein: CSARDLLAVSYEQYF
CDR3 DNA: TGCAGTGCTAGAGACCTACTAGCGGTCTCCTACGAGCAGTACTTC

D gene: NA
J gene: TRBJ2-2
V gene: TRBV5-1
clone size: NA
CDR3 protein: CASRSGTNTGELFF
CDR3 DNA: TGCGCCAGCAGGAGCGGAACGAACACCGGGGAGCTGTTTTTT

D gene: NA
J gene: TRBJ2-1
V gene: TRBV4-3
clone size: few
CDR3 protein: CASSQVVGLGEQFF
CDR3 DNA: TGCGCCAGCAGCCAAGTAGTAGGCTTGGGTGAGCAGTTCTTC

D gene: TRBD1
J gene: TRBJ1-2
V gene: TRBV27
clone size: few
CDR3 protein: CASSPRTGGNGYTF
CDR3 DNA: TGTGCCAGCAGTCCCAGGACAGGGGGGAATGGCTACACCTTC

D gene: NA
J gene: TRBJ2-1
V gene: TRBV9
clone size: few
CDR3 protein: CASSVEIGRYNEQFF
CDR3 DNA: TGTGCCAGCAGCGTAGAAATCGGGCGTTACAATGAGCAGTTCTTC

D gene: NA
J gene: TRBJ2-5
V gene: TRBV20-1
clone size: NA
CDR3 protein: CSASDVSTQYF
CDR3 DNA: TGCAGTGCTAGCGACGTTTCAACCCAGTACTTC

D gene: NA
J gene: TRBJ2-1
V gene: TRBV29-1
clone size: NA
CDR3 protein: CSVDRDSYNEQFF
CDR3 DNA: TGCAGCGTTGACAGGGATAGTTACAATGAGCAGTTCTTC

D gene: NA
J gene: TRBJ2-1
V gene: TRBV9
clone size: NA
CDR3 protein: CASSVVSSSYNEQFF
CDR3 DNA: TGTGCCAGCAGCGTAGTCTCCAGCTCCTACAATGAGCAGTTCTTC

D gene: NA
J gene: TRBJ2-1
V gene: TRBV20-1
clone size: few
CDR3 protein: CSARDGVLNEQFF
CDR3 DNA: TGCAGTGCTAGAGACGGTGTCCTAAATGAGCAGTTCTTC

D gene: NA
J gene: TRBJ1-2
V gene: TRBV5-1
clone size: NA
CDR3 protein: CASSLASRNGYTF
CDR3 DNA: TGCGCCAGCAGCTTGGCGAGCAGGAATGGCTACACCTTC

D gene: NA
J gene: TRBJ2-3
V gene: TRBV3-1
clone size: NA
CDR3 protein: CASSQGGITDTQYF
CDR3 DNA: TGTGCCAGCAGCCAAGGGGGTATCACAGATACGCAGTATTTT

D gene: NA
J gene: TRBJ2-5
V gene: TRBV18
clone size: NA
CDR3 protein: CASSDLRETQYF
CDR3 DNA: TGTGCCAGCTCCGACCTTAGAGAGACCCAGTACTTC

D gene: TRBD1
J gene: TRBJ1-2
V gene: TRBV29-1
clone size: few
CDR3 protein: CSAGGQGDYGYTF
CDR3 DNA: TGCAGCGCCGGGGGACAGGGCGACTATGGCTACACCTTC

D gene: TRBD2
J gene: TRBJ2-5
V gene: TRBV20-1
clone size: many
CDR3 protein: CSARAPAGNQETQYF
CDR3 DNA: TGCAGTGCTAGAGCACCAGCGGGAAACCAAGAGACCCAGTACTTC

D gene: NA
J gene: TRBJ2-1
V gene: TRBV4-3
clone size: many
CDR3 protein: CASSQDGRIREQFF
CDR3 DNA: TGCGCCAGCAGCCAAGACGGACGGATTCGTGAGCAGTTCTTC

D gene: NA
J gene: TRBJ2-3
V gene: TRBV19
clone size: NA
CDR3 protein: CASSPPGSADTQYF
CDR3 DNA: TGTGCCAGTAGTCCCCCCGGGAGCGCAGATACGCAGTATTTT

D gene: TRBD2
J gene: TRBJ2-1
V gene: TRBV20-1
clone size: many
CDR3 protein: CSAGALGLAGVSYNEQFF
CDR3 DNA: TGCAGTGCTGGAGCCCTCGGACTAGCGGGAGTCTCCTACAATGAGCAGTTCTTC

D gene: NA
J gene: TRBJ1-2
V gene: TRBV11-2
clone size: few
CDR3 protein: CASSLANPYGYTF
CDR3 DNA: TGTGCCAGCAGCTTAGCTAATCCTTACGGCTACACCTTC

D gene: NA
J gene: TRBJ1-4
V gene: TRBV5-8
clone size: few
CDR3 protein: CASSGRGRGATNEKLFF
CDR3 DNA: TGTGCCAGCAGCGGCCGGGGCAGGGGCGCAACTAATGAAAAACTGTTTTTT

D gene: TRBD1
J gene: TRBJ2-5
V gene: TRBV29-1
clone size: NA
CDR3 protein: CSAGVQGITQYF
CDR3 DNA: TGCAGCGCTGGTGTACAGGGGATTACCCAGTACTTC

D gene: NA
J gene: TRBJ1-5
V gene: TRBV12-3/TRBV12-4
clone size: many
CDR3 protein: CASSLGWKVNQPQHF
CDR3 DNA: TGTGCCAGCAGTTTAGGGTGGAAGGTCAATCAGCCCCAGCATTTT

D gene: TRBD1
J gene: TRBJ1-2
V gene: TRBV5-5
clone size: few
CDR3 protein: CASSFVDRPYGYTF
CDR3 DNA: TGTGCCAGCAGCTTCGTGGACAGGCCCTATGGCTACACCTTC

D gene: TRBD2
J gene: TRBJ2-1
V gene: TRBV30
clone size: NA
CDR3 protein: CAWRAHLAGRNEQFF
CDR3 DNA: TGTGCCTGGAGGGCCCACCTAGCGGGGCGCAATGAGCAGTTCTTC

D gene: NA
J gene: TRBJ2-3
V gene: TRBV6-1
clone size: NA
CDR3 protein: CASSRDGFADTQYF
CDR3 DNA: TGTGCCAGCAGTCGGGACGGTTTTGCAGATACGCAGTATTTT

D gene: NA
J gene: TRBJ2-5
V gene: TRBV5-1
clone size: few
CDR3 protein: CASRGIEETQYF
CDR3 DNA: TGCGCCAGCCGGGGGATTGAGGAGACCCAGTACTTC

D gene: NA
J gene: TRBJ1-2
V gene: TRBV7-9
clone size: few
CDR3 protein: CASSLGISMGGYTF
CDR3 DNA: TGTGCCAGCAGCTTAGGGATATCCATGGGTGGCTACACCTTC

D gene: NA
J gene: TRBJ1-2
V gene: TRBV2
clone size: few
CDR3 protein: CASSVGRVGYGYTF
CDR3 DNA: TGTGCCAGCAGTGTGGGCAGGGTAGGCTATGGCTACACCTTC